Listed here is a single TCR beta chain. Assay: immunoSEQ multiplex PCR; the TCRdb copy retains only in-frame clones and omits some. The profile covers roughly 13,000 clones, with 66% appearing a single time and 7% to 8.5% taken by the ten largest. This specimen belongs to a study of tumor-infiltrating lymphocytes in localized non-small cell lung cancer. Sequenced sample: lung tumor tissue. The TCR sequence derives from a human donor with non-small cell lung cancer.

The CDR3 sequence is CASSQDRPDTQYF. The CDR3 nucleotides read TGCGCCAGCAGCCAGGACAGGCCAGATACGCAGTATTTT. The chain couples TRBV5-1 to TRBJ2-3; 7 nucleotides match TRBD1. Trimming cost V 4 bases and J 4 bases; bases outside gene matches: 3. The CDR3 contains 13 residues. Germline lookup yields CDR1 SGHRS and CDR2 YFSETQ.